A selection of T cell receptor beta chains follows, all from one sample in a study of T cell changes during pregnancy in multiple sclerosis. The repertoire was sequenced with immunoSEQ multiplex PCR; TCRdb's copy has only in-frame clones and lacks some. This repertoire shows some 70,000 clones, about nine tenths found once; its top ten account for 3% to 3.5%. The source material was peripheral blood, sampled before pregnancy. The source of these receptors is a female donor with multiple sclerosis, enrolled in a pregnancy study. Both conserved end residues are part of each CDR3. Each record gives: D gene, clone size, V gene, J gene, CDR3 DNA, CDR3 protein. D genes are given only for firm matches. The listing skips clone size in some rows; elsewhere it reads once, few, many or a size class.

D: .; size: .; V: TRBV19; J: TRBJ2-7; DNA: TGTGCCAGTAGTCTATGGAGGGGCGCCTCCTACGAGCAGTACTTC; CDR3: CASSLWRGASYEQYF
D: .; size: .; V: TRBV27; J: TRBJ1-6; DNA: TGTGCCAGCAGTTTAGTATGGGGGGAGAGATCACCCCTCCACTTT; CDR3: CASSLVWGERSPLHF
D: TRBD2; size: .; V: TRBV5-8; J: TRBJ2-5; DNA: TGTGCCAGCAGCTCCGGGGGGGTTAGAGAGACCCAGTACTTC; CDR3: CASSSGGVRETQYF
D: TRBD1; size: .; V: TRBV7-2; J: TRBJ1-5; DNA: TGTGCCAGCAGCTTAGTACCACAGGGGGCGAATCAGCCCCAGCATTTT; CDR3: CASSLVPQGANQPQHF
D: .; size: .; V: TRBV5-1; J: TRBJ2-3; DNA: TGCGCCAGCAGCTTGGCGACGGGAGAAACGGATACGCAGTATTTT; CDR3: CASSLATGETDTQYF
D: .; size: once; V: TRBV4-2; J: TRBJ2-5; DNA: TGTGCCAGCAGCCAAAACGATGGGCAGGGGACCCAGTACTTC; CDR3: CASSQNDGQGTQYF
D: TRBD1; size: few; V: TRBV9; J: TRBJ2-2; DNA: TGTGCCAGCAGCGAAGCGGGACAGGGGACCGGGGAGCTGTTTTTT; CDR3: CASSEAGQGTGELFF
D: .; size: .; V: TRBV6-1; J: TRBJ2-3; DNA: TGTGCCAGCGGCCAGCCGGCCCTACCGGGGCAGTATTTT; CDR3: CASGQPALPGQYF
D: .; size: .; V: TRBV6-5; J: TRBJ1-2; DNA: TGTGCCAGCAGTTCCCGGACTGGTAACTATGGCTACACCTTC; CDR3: CASSSRTGNYGYTF
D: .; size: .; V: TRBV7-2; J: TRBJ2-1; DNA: TGTGCCAGCAGCTTAGTTTTCCACTCGGCTGAGGCTGAGCAGTTCTTC; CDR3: CASSLVFHSAEAEQFF
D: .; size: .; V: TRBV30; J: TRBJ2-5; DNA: TGTGCCTGGAGTCAGGGGCCTCAAGAGACCCAGTACTTC; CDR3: CAWSQGPQETQYF
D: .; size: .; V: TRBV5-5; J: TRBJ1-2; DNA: TGTGCCAGCAGCTTGGAGGAGAGCAGAAACTATGGCTACACCTTC; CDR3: CASSLEESRNYGYTF
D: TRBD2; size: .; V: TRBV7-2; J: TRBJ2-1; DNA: TGTGCCAGCAGCCTGCCCCTAGCGGGGGGGAACAATGAGCAGTTCTTC; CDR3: CASSLPLAGGNNEQFF
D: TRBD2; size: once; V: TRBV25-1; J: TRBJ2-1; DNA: TGTGCCAGCAGTTCCTTGAGCGGGAGGGCTTATAATGAGCAGTTCTTC; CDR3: CASSSLSGRAYNEQFF
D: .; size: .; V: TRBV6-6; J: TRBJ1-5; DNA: TGTGCCAGCAGTTACGGGGGCAGGGATCAGCCCCAGCATTTT; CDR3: CASSYGGRDQPQHF
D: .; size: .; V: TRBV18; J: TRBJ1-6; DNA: TGTGCCAGCTCACCGAGGCTATGGCAGGGCAAGAATTCACCCCTCCACTTT; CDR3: CASSPRLWQGKNSPLHF
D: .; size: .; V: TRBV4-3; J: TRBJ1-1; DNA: TGCGCCAGCAGCCATGAATCCGGGACCCGAGGGGGATACACTGAAGCTTTCTTT; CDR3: CASSHESGTRGGYTEAFF
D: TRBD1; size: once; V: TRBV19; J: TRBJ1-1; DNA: TGTGCCAGTAGTCACTTGACAGGGGGCACGGACACTGAAGCTTTCTTT; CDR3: CASSHLTGGTDTEAFF
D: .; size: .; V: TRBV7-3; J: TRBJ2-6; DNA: TGTGCCAGCAGCTTAGCTTCGGGGTTCGGGGCCAACGTCCTGACTTTC; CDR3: CASSLASGFGANVLTF
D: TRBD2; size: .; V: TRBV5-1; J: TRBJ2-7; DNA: TGCGCCAGCAGCATATGGACTAGCCCCTCGCAGGAGCAGTACTTC; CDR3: CASSIWTSPSQEQYF
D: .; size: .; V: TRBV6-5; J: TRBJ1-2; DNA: TGTGCCAGCAGTTTAGCCAGGGGAAAAGCTAACTATGGCTACACCTTC; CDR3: CASSLARGKANYGYTF
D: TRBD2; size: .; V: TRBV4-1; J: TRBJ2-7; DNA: TGCGCCAGCAGCCTTAGCGGGGAGAGCTCCTACGAGCAGTACTTC; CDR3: CASSLSGESSYEQYF
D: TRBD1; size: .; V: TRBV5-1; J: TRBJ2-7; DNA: TGCGCCAGCAGCTCTCCGGGACAGGAATCCTACGAGCAGTACTTC; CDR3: CASSSPGQESYEQYF
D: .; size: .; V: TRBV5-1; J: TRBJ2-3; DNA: TGCGCCAGCAGCTTGTTCGGGGGGCCCACAGATACGCAGTATTTT; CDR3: CASSLFGGPTDTQYF